The rows below give T cell receptor beta chains drawn from one sample of a study of blood T cells in healthy people across ages. TCRdb re-called the 5' RACE reads through MiXCR, storing one row per CDR3 protein. The sample lists some 700,000 distinct CDR3 sequences, 40% to 45% occurring once. What was sequenced was blood. The receptors were gathered from a woman aged 55-69 years in good health. Each CDR3 is given with its conserved first and last residue. The order of the fields is J gene, D gene, V gene, CDR3 protein. D genes are given only for firm matches.

>TRBJ2-1|.|TRBV24-1
CATSDASLGEQFF
>TRBJ2-7|.|TRBV27
CASSSRTHSYEQYF
>TRBJ1-5|.|TRBV28
CASSFIGGNQPQHF
>TRBJ2-4|.|TRBV28
CATYPLGAQDIQYF
>TRBJ2-3|.|TRBV10-3
CAIKNKYSTDTQYF
>TRBJ1-5|.|TRBV20-1
CSAREGYQPQHF
>TRBJ2-7|TRBD2|TRBV12-3/TRBV12-4
CASSLMPGGSYEQYF
>TRBJ1-2|.|TRBV20-1
CSATANYGYTF
>TRBJ2-7|.|TRBV20-1
CSASSTYEQYF
>TRBJ2-7|.|TRBV7-2
CASSLEPGLPYEQYF
>TRBJ2-7|.|TRBV7-3
CASSSDGTYEQYF
>TRBJ1-2|.|TRBV13
CASNGFPTVGYGYTF
>TRBJ2-3|.|TRBV20-1
CSASGRDRTDTQYF
>TRBJ2-3|.|TRBV9
CASSVEGYTQYF
>TRBJ2-3|TRBD2|TRBV3-1
CASSDAGGPTDTQYF
>TRBJ1-2|.|TRBV6-5
CASSYSTLGAYGYTF
>TRBJ2-1|.|TRBV7-9
CAMAGGAHNEQFF
>TRBJ1-2|TRBD1|TRBV7-2
CASSLGQGESYGYTF
>TRBJ2-2|.|TRBV27
CASSLSWTGELFF
>TRBJ2-5|.|TRBV7-3
CASSSLASETQYF
>TRBJ1-2|TRBD1|TRBV5-5
CASSLGTGSSYGYTF
>TRBJ2-1|.|TRBV28
CASSRASSYNEQFF
>TRBJ1-5|.|TRBV20-1
CSVPRQDYSNQPQHF
>TRBJ2-5|.|TRBV5-6
CASSLGDKVQYF
>TRBJ2-7|.|TRBV2
CASNRDVYEQYF
>TRBJ2-1|.|TRBV6-2/TRBV6-3
CASTHGHEQFF
>TRBJ2-5|.|TRBV6-5
CASSTSLQGAETQYF
>.|TRBD1|TRBV29-1
CSVADAGQGTYEQYF
>TRBJ2-3|TRBD2|TRBV28
CASSPQLAGQDTQYF
>TRBJ1-3|.|TRBV12-3/TRBV12-4
CASSFTAGISGNTIYF
>TRBJ2-1|TRBD2|TRBV4-3
CASSQGPNSGGEQFF
>TRBJ2-5|TRBD1|TRBV29-1
CSVEMIGDSQETQYF
>TRBJ2-2|.|TRBV6-2/TRBV6-3
CVSGLTTGELFF
>TRBJ2-3|.|TRBV5-4
CASSLEPGTDTQYF
>TRBJ2-3|TRBD2|TRBV7-2
CASGLDRAGGEDTQYF
>TRBJ2-7|.|TRBV4-2
CVSSQDQGGRAYEQYF
>TRBJ2-1|TRBD2|TRBV20-1
CSASGTSGSEQFF
>.|TRBD2|TRBV7-2
CASSSLAGRSYNEQYF
>TRBJ1-2|TRBD1|TRBV2
CASGQANYGYTF
>TRBJ2-1|.|TRBV4-3
CASSHGSNEQFF
>TRBJ2-3|TRBD2|TRBV6-2/TRBV6-3
CASSYSTSRSPSTDTQYF
>TRBJ2-2|TRBD2|TRBV30
CAWKRGGLTGELFF
>TRBJ1-5|.|TRBV3-1
CASSQGGNQPQHF
>TRBJ1-4|.|TRBV7-2
CASSPNGGSSEKLFF
>TRBJ2-7|.|TRBV20-1
CSARDPTDPYEQYF